Included here is one T cell receptor (beta chain) sequence, with context. The antigen remains undetermined. What was sequenced were expressed TCRB transcripts, since all of the isolated RNA had been reverse transcribed. Assay: immunoSEQ multiplex PCR; the TCRdb copy retains only in-frame clones and omits some. The sample contains under 300,000 clones, roughly 8% of which appear only once. These data belong to a study of beta chain features in type 1 diabetes. Study background: The study found patients and healthy donors alike in age, gender and cell yields.

Regarding the study as a whole: Equally in patients and controls, PCR might preferentially amplify shorter templates. Moderate yet significant TCRB CDR3 shortening was seen in Type 1 diabetes patients in all four CD4+ subsets. In type 1 diabetes patients, VDJ junctions had fewer insertions; deletions at these junctions were more frequent.

In germline, CDR1 is SGHDT, CDR2 YYEEEE. Trimming took 4 bases from V and 0 from J, leaving 13 bases between them. There are 16 residues in the CDR3. This TCR derives from a young woman in good health. Sample: central memory CD4+ T cells from blood. The chain recombines TRBV5-6 with TRBJ1-4; no definite D call. As DNA, the CDR3 is TGTGCCAGCAGCCTAACTGCCGGGGCAACTAATGAAAAACTGTTTTTT. Protein product: CASSLTAGATNEKLFF.